This T cell receptor (beta chain) derives from a study of shared T cell receptors in the human thymus. The CDR3 has 19 amino acids. After removal of 0 bases from V and 7 bases from J, the junction contained 16 bases not matched to a gene. Germline CDR1 LGHNT, CDR2 FRNRAP. Here immunoSEQ multiplex PCR was the method, and the copy in TCRdb shows in-frame clones only, minus some. In the table there are hundreds of thousands of clones, roughly 90% of which are singletons. These data are also associated with another study on human thymus T cells. This second study notes: Related work showed strongly overlapping thymic repertoires across unrelated individuals.

The sequence came from a boy less than two years old with a congenital heart defect. Sample: thymocytes. This chain links TRBV12-5 with TRBJ2-2, with 8 bases identical to TRBD1. CDR3 nucleotides: TGTGCTAGTGGTTTGGTAATCCCCCCGTGGCAGGGGGCCAACGGGGAGCTGTTTTTT. This sequence encodes CASGLVIPPWQGANGELFF.